Presented here are 12 T cell receptor beta chains from one specimen sequenced in a study of T cells in Graves' hyperthyroidism and ophthalmopathy. The TCR beta CDR3 regions underwent amplification using RNA transcripts as the source. During a first-round RT-PCR of the TCR CDR3, the HTBI primer set was used. One entry per CDR3 protein results from TCRdb running MiXCR on the multiplex PCR reads. This table has a few hundred thousand distinct CDR3 sequences, approximately 18% appearing once. The source material was blood. The receptors were sampled from a man in his forties or fifties with Graves' ophthalmopathy.

The chain is built from TRBV20-1 and TRBJ2-7, with D possibly being TRBD1 (6 bases). From germline, CDR1 is DFQATT and CDR2 SNEGSKA (reference sequence). V lost 6 bases and J 2 bases, leaving 17 bases between the germline ends. The CDR3 has 14 residues. The CDR3 nucleotides read TGCAGTGCGTCCGGGACACAGCATACCTACGAGCAGTACTTC. This gives the protein CSASGTQHTYEQYF.

This clonotype was counted ten times or more. This chain uses TRBV20-1 with TRBJ2-7; D is possibly TRBD1 or TRBD2 (5 bases each). The germline gives CDR1 DFQATT, CDR2 SNEGSKA (reference sequence). The CDR3 has 13 residues. The germline V and J ends were trimmed by 6 bases and 3 bases, with 15 bases remaining between them. For the CDR3, the DNA is TGCAGTGCCCTCCAGGGAGTGGGCTACGAGCAGTACTTC. Protein: CSALQGVGYEQYF.

This clonotype was counted only a few times. DNA of the CDR3: TGTGCCAGCAGCCCTCACGGGGCCACCGGGGAGCTGTTTTTT. Protein product: CASSPHGATGELFF. This chain uses TRBV7-2 with TRBJ2-2; D is tentatively TRBD1 or TRBD2 (5 bases each). Trimming removed 5 bases at V and 4 bases at J, with 11 bases between. Germline V CDR1 and CDR2: SGHTA, FQGNSA. This CDR3 has 14 residues.

The chain employs TRBV2 and TRBJ1-2, with a possible D match to TRBD1 (6 bases). This CDR3 contains 13 residues. V shed 7 bases and J shed 8 bases, with 17 bases lying between them. The germline V gene has CDR1 SNHLY and CDR2 FYNNEI. This CDR3 reads CASMNRASGGYTF. CDR3 bases: TGTGCCAGCATGAACAGGGCCTCGGGGGGCTACACCTTC.

The V call is TRBV5-5, the J call TRBJ1-5; D is undetermined. This CDR3 spans 14 amino acids. V shed 0 bases and J shed 3 bases, with 7 bases lying between them. Germline CDR1 and CDR2: SGHKS and YYEKEE (reference sequence). The CDR3 reads CASSLAVLNQPQHF. The CDR3 bases are TGTGCCAGCAGCTTGGCAGTTCTCAATCAGCCCCAGCATTTT.

The J gene is TRBJ2-3, the V gene TRBV20-1, with a possible D match to TRBD2 (6 bases). Trimming took 8 bases from V and 1 from J, leaving 10 bases between them. This CDR3 comprises 12 residues. The V gene's germline CDR1 is DFQATT and CDR2 SNEGSKA (reference sequence). The CDR3 DNA follows: TGCAGTCACGAGCGGGGCACAGATACGCAGTATTTT. Amino acids: CSHERGTDTQYF.

The chain couples TRBV7-9 to TRBJ2-7; TRBD2 matches 9 bases. The CDR3 is made up of 17 amino acids. Germline CDR1 reads SEHNR; CDR2 reads FQNEAQ (reference sequence). The junction had 9 bases not matched to a gene; V was cut back by 3 bases and J by 0 bases. CDR3 nucleotide sequence: TGTGCCAGCAGCTTCGCGGGAGGGAACATCCTCTCCTACGAGCAGTACTTC. Translating it yields CASSFAGGNILSYEQYF.

The chain recombines TRBV10-3 with TRBJ2-7; 15 bases are shared with TRBD2. V shed 4 bases, J shed 2 bases, and the junction held 9 bases outside the gene matches. The CDR3 loop spans 18 amino acids. In germline, CDR1 is ENHRY, CDR2 SYGVKD. The CDR3 spells CAISARTSGRVSTYEQYF. CDR3 DNA sequence: TGTGCCATCAGTGCAAGGACTAGCGGGAGGGTTAGTACCTACGAGCAGTACTTC.

In the case of this clonotype: A much larger clone differs from this one at a single base, so this may be a read error. V is TRBV5-1 and J is TRBJ2-3, with TRBD1 matching 8 bases. The DNA matches TRBJ1-5 better at its end, which makes the J call doubtful. The CDR3 contains 15 residues. Per the germline V gene, CDR1 is SGHRS and CDR2 is YFSETQ. The CDR3 region is CASSSGQGFTDTQHF. The CDR3 coding sequence is TGCGCCAGCAGCTCTGGACAGGGATTTACAGATACGCAGCATTTT.

In its sample, this clonotype was seen many times. The J gene is TRBJ1-1, the V gene TRBV12-3 or TRBV12-4; 9 bases fit TRBD1. After removal of 6 bases from V and 3 bases from J, the junction contained 8 bases not matched to a gene. The CDR3 sequence is 15 residues long. CDR3 in DNA: TGTGCCAGCAGCCCAACAGGGGGCTTAGACACTGAAGCTTTCTTT. It yields the protein CASSPTGGLDTEAFF.

The gene calls are TRBV11-2 and TRBJ2-3, with D hard to call. V lost 3 bases and J 6 bases, leaving 16 bases between the germline ends. The CDR3 totals 15 residues. Per the germline V gene, CDR1 is SGHAT and CDR2 is FQNNGV. The CDR3 sequence is CASSFAPLILDTQYF. The CDR3 coding sequence is TGTGCCAGCAGCTTTGCCCCCTTGATCTTGGATACGCAGTATTTT.

This clonotype was observed a few times. The chain combines TRBV28 with TRBJ2-1, with TRBD2 matching over 7 bases. V shed 6 bases and J 9 bases; nucleotides not matched to a gene: 5. This CDR3 is 12 amino acids long. Looked up from germline, CDR1 is MDHEN and CDR2 is SYDVKM. The CDR3 sequence: CASSPGGGEQFF. The CDR3 DNA reads as TGTGCCAGCAGCCCTGGGGGGGGTGAGCAGTTCTTC.